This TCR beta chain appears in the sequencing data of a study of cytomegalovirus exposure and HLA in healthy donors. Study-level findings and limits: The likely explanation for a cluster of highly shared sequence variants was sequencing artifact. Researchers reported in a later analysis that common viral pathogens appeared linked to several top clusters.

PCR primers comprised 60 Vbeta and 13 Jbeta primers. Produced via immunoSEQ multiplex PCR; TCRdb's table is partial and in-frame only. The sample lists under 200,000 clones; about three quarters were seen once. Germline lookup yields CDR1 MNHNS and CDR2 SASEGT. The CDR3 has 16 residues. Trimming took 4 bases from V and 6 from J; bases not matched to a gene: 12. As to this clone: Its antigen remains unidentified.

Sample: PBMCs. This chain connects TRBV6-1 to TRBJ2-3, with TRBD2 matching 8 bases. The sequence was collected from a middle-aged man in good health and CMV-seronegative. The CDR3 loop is CASSALAGGSPDTQYF. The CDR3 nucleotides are TGTGCCAGCAGTGCTTTGGCGGGGGGTTCTCCCGATACGCAGTATTTT.